These 20 T cell receptor beta chains were all obtained from the same sample, sequenced in a study of blood T cell repertoires in COVID-19. The repertoire was sequenced with immunoSEQ multiplex PCR; TCRdb's copy has only in-frame clones and lacks some. The sample shows some 220,000 clones, roughly 80% of them seen only once. Sequencing was carried out using peripheral blood. The receptor set was obtained from a woman aged 70-85 years with COVID-19, enrolled during active disease.

The V gene is TRBV19, the J gene TRBJ1-5; 9 bases are shared with TRBD1. The CDR3 covers 15 residues. Germline V gene data show CDR1 as LNHDA and CDR2 as SQIVND (reference sequence). V gave up 2 bases and J gave up 7 bases; unmatched junction bases: 6. DNA of the CDR3: TGTGCCAGTAGTATATCGGGACAGGGAATCCAGCCCCAGCATTTT. It translates to CASSISGQGIQPQHF. The complete variable domain, with remaining parts taken from reference TRBV19 and TRBJ1-5, reads DGGITQSPKYLFRKEGQNVTLSCEQNLNHDAMYWYRQDPGQGLRLIYYSQIVNDFQKGDIAEGYSVSREKKESFPLTVTSAQKNPTAFYLCASSISGQGIQPQHFGDGTRLSIL.

The chain uses TRBV7-5 and TRBJ1-6. TRBV7-5 is a listed pseudogene. This CDR3 region has 11 residues. The CDR3 here is CARSLTIPGHF. CDR3 DNA: TGTGCCAGAAGCTTAACGATACCCGGCCACTTT.

This chain links TRBV10-3 with TRBJ1-2; possible D gene TRBD1, 5 bases. V lost 6 bases and J 4 bases, leaving 21 bases between the germline ends. Germline V lookup: CDR1 ENHRY, CDR2 SYGVKD. The length of the CDR3 is 16 residues. The CDR3 sequence is CAISQGGSVSFYGYTF. The CDR3 DNA reads TGTGCCATCAGCCAGGGAGGCAGTGTTTCGTTCTATGGCTACACCTTC.

The V and J genes are TRBV5-4 and TRBJ2-7; TRBD1 agrees at 11 bases. Germline CDR1 reads SGHNT; CDR2 reads YYREEE (reference sequence). The CDR3 is made up of 16 amino acids. Trimming cost V 4 bases and J 1 base; bases outside gene matches: 7. The CDR3 is CASSLPGTGGSYEQYF. The DNA for the CDR3 is TGTGCCAGCAGCCTACCCGGGACAGGGGGTTCCTACGAGCAGTACTTC.

The V call is TRBV7-2, the J call TRBJ2-1; 7 nucleotides align to TRBD2. This CDR3 is 19 amino acids long. V lost 0 bases to trimming and J lost 0 bases; unmatched junction nucleotides: 11. Germline V gene lookup returns CDR1 SGHTA and CDR2 FQGNSA. The CDR3, as DNA: TGTGCCAGCAGCTTAGCTAGGGGAAGCGGGACGTACTCCTACAATGAGCAGTTCTTC. This codes for CASSLARGSGTYSYNEQFF. Full variable domain (rest looked up from reference TRBV7-2 and TRBJ2-1): GAGVSQSPSNKVTEKGKDVELRCDPISGHTALYWYRQSLGQGLEFLIYFQGNSAPDKSGLPSDRFSAERTGGSVSTLTIQRTQQEDSAVYLCASSLARGSGTYSYNEQFFGPGTRLTVL.

The genes are TRBV5-4 and TRBJ2-7, with TRBD2 matching 7 bases. The V gene's germline CDR1 is SGHNT and CDR2 YYREEE (reference sequence). The ends lost 5 bases at V and 2 bases at J; junction bases unmatched: 10. This CDR3 has 15 residues. CDR3 sequence: CASSFGGGPAYEQYF. The CDR3 DNA follows: TGTGCCAGCAGTTTTGGGGGAGGGCCGGCCTACGAGCAGTACTTC.

The rearrangement joins TRBV7-2 to TRBJ2-6; TRBD2 might be the D (5 bases). The germline gives CDR1 SGHTA, CDR2 FQGNSA. The V gene lost 4 bases and the J gene lost 1 base, with 8 bases spanning the gap. This CDR3 has 15 residues. CDR3 bases: TGTGCCAGCAGCTCCGGACTGTCTGGGGCCAACGTCCTGACTTTC. Translation gives CASSSGLSGANVLTF.

This clone was recorded only once. This chain uses TRBV7-9 with TRBJ2-6; TRBD1 matches at 8 bases. With V trimmed by 5 bases and J by 0 bases, 9 bases remained unmatched. The CDR3 runs to 18 residues. Germline-derived CDR1 and CDR2 are SEHNR and FQNEAQ (reference sequence). CDR3 in amino acids: CASSGTGQATSGANVLTF. The CDR3 region has the DNA TGTGCCAGCAGCGGAACGGGACAGGCGACCTCTGGGGCCAACGTCCTGACTTTC.

V usage is TRBV28 and J usage is TRBJ1-2, with 8 bases that match TRBD1. Per germline, CDR1 MDHEN and CDR2 SYDVKM. This CDR3 comprises 14 residues. The trim removed 3 bases at V and 8 bases at J, leaving 8 bases unmatched. The CDR3 DNA follows: TGTGCCAGCAGTTTCCCCCGACAGGGGATAGGCTACACCTTC. Amino acids: CASSFPRQGIGYTF.

The chain couples TRBV6-1 to TRBJ1-5; D ambiguous. The CDR3 contains 18 residues. V was pared by 4 bases and J by 4 bases, with 23 bases between. Germline CDR1 is MNHNS and CDR2 is SASEGT. CDR3 DNA: TGTGCCAGCAGTGGGCCAATTGTAGAGGCAAACTCTAATCAGCCCCAGCATTTT. It encodes CASSGPIVEANSNQPQHF.

The rearrangement joins TRBV7-9 to TRBJ2-5; 7 bases agree with TRBD1. The V segment lost 5 bases and the J segment 5 bases; nucleotides outside the gene matches: 8. CDR1 is SEHNR and CDR2 is FQNEAQ in the germline V gene (reference sequence). The CDR3 consists of 14 residues. The CDR3 bases are TGTGCCAGCAGCGCGCGACAGGGCAAGGAGACCCAGTACTTC. Its protein is CASSARQGKETQYF.

CDR3 DNA: TGTGCCAGCGGCCTGATCAGGGTGAACACTGAAGCTTTCTTT. Encoded protein: CASGLIRVNTEAFF. This chain joins TRBV28 and TRBJ1-1, with TRBD1 as a possible D gene (5 bases). Between the trimmed V and J ends, which lost 8 bases and 0 bases, there was a span of 13 bases. Germline V gene sequence: CDR1 MDHEN, CDR2 SYDVKM. The CDR3 extends over 14 amino acids.

This chain links TRBV10-1 with TRBJ1-1; no reliable D call. The CDR3 spans 15 residues. Germline CDR1 is WNHNN and CDR2 is SYGVQD (reference sequence). With 0 bases removed from V and 0 bases from J, the gap between germline ends came to 8 bases. CDR3 protein: CASSESPLLNTEAFF. The CDR3 nucleotides read TGCGCCAGCAGTGAGTCTCCACTACTGAACACTGAAGCTTTCTTT.

The rearrangement uses TRBV13 and TRBJ2-3, with 8 positions matching TRBD1. V trimming: 4 bases; J trimming: 4 bases; junction bases outside the gene matches: 7. This CDR3 is built from 15 residues. In germline, CDR1 is PRHDT, CDR2 FYEKMQ (reference sequence). This chain's CDR3 is CASSSQGEAPDTQYF. The CDR3 DNA sequence: TGTGCCAGCAGCTCACAGGGGGAGGCCCCAGATACGCAGTATTTT.

The chain links TRBV30 to TRBJ2-2; TRBD1 aligns across 7 bases. Germline trimming cut 3 bases from V and 5 bases from J; bases unmatched to any gene: 12. This CDR3 region has 16 residues. Germline lookup yields CDR1 GTSNPN and CDR2 SVGIG (reference sequence). The CDR3 bases are TGTGCCTGGAGACCCAAGAGGGGGCCGACAACCGGGGAGCTGTTTTTT. This encodes CAWRPKRGPTTGELFF.

The chain combines TRBV11-2 with TRBJ2-3; D might be TRBD2 (6 bases). This CDR3 region has 16 residues. Trimming cost V 5 bases and J 8 bases, with 23 bases left between them. Germline V gives CDR1 SGHAT, CDR2 FQNNGV. The CDR3 protein is CASSPRELAERFTQYF. The CDR3 DNA is TGTGCCAGCAGCCCCCGAGAGTTAGCGGAACGTTTTACGCAGTATTTT.

This sequence joins TRBV28 and TRBJ2-7; D not resolved. V lost 6 bases and J lost 7, with 10 bases in between. The CDR3 extends over 11 amino acids. The germline V gene encodes CDR1 MDHEN and CDR2 SYDVKM. The CDR3 nucleotides read TGTGCCAGCAGGGAGTCGAATGAGCAGTACTTC. This sequence encodes CASRESNEQYF. The variable domain in full, completed from reference TRBV28 and TRBJ2-7, reads DVKVTQSSRYLVKRTGEKVFLECVQDMDHENMFWYRQDPGLGLRLIYFSYDVKMKEKGDIPEGYSVSREKKERFSLILESASTNQTSMYLCASRESNEQYFGPGTRLTVT.

This clone appeared many times. An end of the junction differs from the germline gene, which may be a read error. J is TRBJ2-5 and V is TRBV29-1; D unresolved. The germline V gene encodes CDR1 SQVTM and CDR2 ANQGSEA. The CDR3 is 14 amino acids. CDR3 protein: CSVEGSTFQETQYF. The CDR3 DNA reads TGCAGCGTGGAAGGGTCCACATTTCAAGAGACCCAGTACTTC. The variable domain in full, with the rest retrieved from reference TRBV29-1 and TRBJ2-5, is SAVISQKPSRDICQRGTSLTIQCQVDSQVTMMFWYRQQPGQSLTLIATANQGSEATYESGFVIDKFPISRPNLTFSTLTVSNMSPEDSSIYLCSVEGSTFQETQYFGPGTRLLVL.

The V call is TRBV28, the J call TRBJ2-7; 7 bases agree with TRBD2. Germline lookup yields CDR1 MDHEN and CDR2 SYDVKM. This CDR3 has 15 amino acids. The trim removed 2 bases at V and 0 bases at J, leaving 4 bases unmatched. CDR3: CASSLRGSSSYEQYF. DNA of the CDR3: TGTGCCAGCAGTTTACGCGGGAGTTCCTCCTACGAGCAGTACTTC.

The chain recombines TRBV7-9 with TRBJ2-1, with D perhaps matching TRBD2 (5 bases). The germline gives CDR1 SEHNR, CDR2 FQNEAQ (reference sequence). This CDR3 is built from 13 residues. V gave up 4 bases and J gave up 4 bases, with 8 bases separating them. The CDR3 bases are TGTGCCAGCAGCTCACTAGGTTACAATGAGCAGTTCTTC. This encodes CASSSLGYNEQFF.